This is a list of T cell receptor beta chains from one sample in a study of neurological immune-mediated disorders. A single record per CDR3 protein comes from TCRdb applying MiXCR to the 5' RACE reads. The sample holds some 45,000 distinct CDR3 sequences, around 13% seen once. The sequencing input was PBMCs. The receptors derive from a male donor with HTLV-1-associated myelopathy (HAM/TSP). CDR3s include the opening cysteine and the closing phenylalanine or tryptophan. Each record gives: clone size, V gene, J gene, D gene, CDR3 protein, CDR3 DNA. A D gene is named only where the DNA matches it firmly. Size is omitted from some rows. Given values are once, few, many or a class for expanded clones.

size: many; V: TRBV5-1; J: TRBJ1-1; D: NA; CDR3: CASSGRDHMNTEAFF; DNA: TGCGCCAGCAGCGGCCGGGACCACATGAACACTGAAGCTTTCTTT
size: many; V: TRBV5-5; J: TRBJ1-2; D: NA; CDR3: CASSLVGVSGYTF; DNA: TGTGCCAGCAGCTTGGTAGGGGTGAGTGGCTACACCTTC
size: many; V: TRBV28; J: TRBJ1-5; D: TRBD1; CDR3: CASSFHGQGSNQPQHF; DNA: TGTGCCAGCAGTTTCCACGGACAGGGAAGCAATCAGCCCCAGCATTTT
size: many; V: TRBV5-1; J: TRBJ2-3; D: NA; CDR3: CASSLGTVTDTQYF; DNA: TGCGCCAGCAGCTTGGGGACGGTCACAGATACGCAGTATTTT
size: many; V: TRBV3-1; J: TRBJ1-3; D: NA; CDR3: CASSQGDTIYF; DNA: TGTGCCAGCAGCCAAGGGGACACCATATATTTT
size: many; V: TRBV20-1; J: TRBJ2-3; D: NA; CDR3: CSARDEALSTDTQYF; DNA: TGCAGTGCTAGAGATGAGGCTCTTAGCACAGATACGCAGTATTTT
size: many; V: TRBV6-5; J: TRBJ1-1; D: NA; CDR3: CASKAAGEGAFF; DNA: TGTGCCAGTAAAGCTGCAGGGGAGGGAGCTTTCTTT
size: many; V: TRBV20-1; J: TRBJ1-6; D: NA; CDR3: CSARAGLRSYNSPLHF; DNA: TGCAGTGCTAGAGCAGGGCTGAGGTCCTATAATTCACCCCTCCACTTT
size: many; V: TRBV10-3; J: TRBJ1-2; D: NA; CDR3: CAISGASSPGGYTF; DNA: TGTGCCATCAGTGGGGCCTCTTCTCCGGGCGGCTACACCTTC
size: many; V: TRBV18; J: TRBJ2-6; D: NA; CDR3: CASSPQASGANVLTF; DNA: TGTGCCAGCTCACCTCAGGCGTCTGGGGCCAACGTCCTGACTTTC
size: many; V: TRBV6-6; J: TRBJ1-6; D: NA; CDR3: CASTTERNNSPLHF; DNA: TGTGCCAGCACCACGGAGCGCAATAATTCACCCCTCCACTTT
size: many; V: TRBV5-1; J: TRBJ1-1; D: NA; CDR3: CASSFEGRDTEAFF; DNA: TGCGCCAGCAGCTTCGAGGGGCGAGACACTGAAGCTTTCTTT
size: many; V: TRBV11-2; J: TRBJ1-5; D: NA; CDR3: CASSLEGESNQPQHF; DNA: TGTGCCAGCAGCTTAGAGGGGGAGAGCAATCAGCCCCAGCATTTT
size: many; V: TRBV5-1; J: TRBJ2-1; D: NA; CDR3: CASSLAGATNEQFF; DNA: TGCGCCAGCAGCTTGGCGGGGGCTACCAATGAGCAGTTCTTC
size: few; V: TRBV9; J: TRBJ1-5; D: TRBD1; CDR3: CASSATGSNQPQHF; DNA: TGTGCCAGCAGCGCGACAGGGAGTAATCAGCCCCAGCATTTT
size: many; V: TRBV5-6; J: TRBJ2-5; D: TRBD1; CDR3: CASSSGTGRPETQYF; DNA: TGTGCCAGCAGCTCCGGGACAGGGAGGCCAGAGACCCAGTACTTC
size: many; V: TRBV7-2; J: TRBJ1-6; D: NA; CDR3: CASSSGTYNSPLHF; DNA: TGTGCCAGCAGCTCCGGGACATATAATTCACCCCTCCACTTT
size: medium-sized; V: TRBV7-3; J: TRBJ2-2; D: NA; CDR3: CASSPRIGGNTGELFF; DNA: TGTGCCAGCAGCCCCCGCATTGGGGGGAACACCGGGGAGCTGTTTTTT
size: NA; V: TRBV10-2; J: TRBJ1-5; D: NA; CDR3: CASSELGGSNQPHF; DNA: TGCGCCAGCAGTGAATTGGGTGGTAGCAATCAGCCCCATTTT
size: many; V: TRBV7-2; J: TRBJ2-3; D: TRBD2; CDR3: CASSSGGADTQYF; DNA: TGTGCCAGCAGTAGCGGGGGGGCAGATACGCAGTATTTT
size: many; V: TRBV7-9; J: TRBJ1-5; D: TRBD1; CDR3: CASSFGDRGRNQPQHF; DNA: TGTGCCAGCAGCTTTGGGGACAGGGGACGAAATCAGCCCCAGCATTTT
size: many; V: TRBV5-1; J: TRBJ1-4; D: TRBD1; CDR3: CASRRGQGEEKLFF; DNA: TGCGCCAGCAGGAGGGGGCAGGGTGAGGAAAAACTGTTTTTT
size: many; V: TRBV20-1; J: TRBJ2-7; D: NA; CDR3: CSAGLAPAIYEQYF; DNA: TGCAGTGCTGGGCTAGCGCCGGCGATCTACGAGCAGTACTTC
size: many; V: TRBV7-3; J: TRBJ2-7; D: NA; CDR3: CASSLGTLPYEQYF; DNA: TGTGCCAGCAGCTTAGGGACACTTCCCTACGAGCAGTACTTC